There are a few counts of the clone carrying this T cell receptor (beta chain). The sample comes from a study of T cells in Graves' hyperthyroidism and ophthalmopathy. Amplification of TCR beta CDR3 regions was performed using RNA transcripts as template. The TCR CDR3 was amplified in a first-round RT-PCR using the HTBI primer set. TCRdb fed the multiplex PCR reads into MiXCR, producing one record per CDR3 protein. The sample carries approximately 480,000 distinct CDR3 sequences, less than 25% recorded once. The CDR3 contains 16 residues. V lost 5 bases, J lost 7 bases, and 11 bases stayed unmatched. The germline CDR1 and CDR2 sequences are LNHDA and SQIVND (reference sequence). Diagnostic decisions used clinical symptoms, serum thyroxine and TRAb, thyroid ultrasound and orbital computed tomography.

The sequenced sample consisted of blood. This TCR came from a man younger than 30 with Graves' hyperthyroidism. The chain recombines TRBV19 with TRBJ1-6, with 7 bases that match TRBD1. The CDR3 sequence: CASSVGTAPGNSPLHF. The CDR3 DNA reads as TGTGCCAGTAGTGTTGGGACAGCTCCGGGGAATTCACCCCTCCACTTT. Based on the CDR3 plus reference TRBV19 and TRBJ1-6, the full variable domain is DGGITQSPKYLFRKEGQNVTLSCEQNLNHDAMYWYRQDPGQGLRLIYYSQIVNDFQKGDIAEGYSVSREKKESFPLTVTSAQKNPTAFYLCASSVGTAPGNSPLHFGNGTRLTVT.